These 11 T cell receptor beta chains originate from one sample sequenced in a study of neurological immune-mediated disorders. TCRdb reanalysed the 5' RACE reads using MiXCR and keeps one entry per CDR3 protein. The repertoire holds 55,000 to 70,000 distinct CDR3 sequences, almost 4% seen once, with under 1.5% in the top ten. Input material: PBMCs. The source of these receptors is a man aged 25-40 years with multiple sclerosis.

The table lists this clonotype with many counts. The chain is built from TRBV29-1 and TRBJ1-2, with D perhaps TRBD1 (5 bases). Germline V CDR1 and CDR2: SQVTM, ANQGSEA. CDR3 length: 12 amino acids. V was pared by 2 bases and J by 4 bases, with 8 bases between. The CDR3 sequence: CSVEKGSYGYTF. CDR3 DNA sequence: TGCAGCGTTGAAAAGGGGTCCTATGGCTACACCTTC.

This clonotype was observed many times. The rearrangement joins TRBV12-3 or TRBV12-4 to TRBJ1-2; no clear D gene. The CDR3 loop spans 11 amino acids. Trimming shortened V by 5 bases and J by 1 base, and 2 bases separated the two germline ends. The CDR3 DNA follows: TGTGCCAGCAGTAGTAACTATGGCTACACCTTC. Translated, it gives CASSSNYGYTF.

Many counts were recorded for this clonotype. The chain couples TRBV6-5 to TRBJ2-7; D may be TRBD1 (6 bases). Germline V CDR1 and CDR2: MNHEY, SVGAGI. This CDR3 region has 14 residues. V lost 2 bases to trimming and J lost 5 bases, with 13 bases between them. The CDR3 loop reads CASSYSRGWHEQYF. In DNA, the CDR3 is TGTGCCAGCAGTTACAGCAGGGGTTGGCACGAGCAGTACTTC.

Turning to this clonotype: This CDR3 fails to terminate in the conserved phenylalanine or tryptophan, so it likely reflects a read error. J is TRBJ2-7 and V is TRBV13; 10 positions agree with TRBD1. CDR1 is PRHDT and CDR2 is FYEKMQ in the germline V gene (reference sequence). This CDR3 region has 15 residues. The CDR3 sequence: CASSPRDRGSSEQYI. CDR3 in DNA: TGTGCCAGCAGCCCACGGGACAGGGGTTCCTCCGAGCAGTACATC.

There are many counts of this clonotype. The V call is TRBV4-1, the J call TRBJ1-4; 10 bases map to TRBD1. V lost 4 bases to trimming and J lost 8 bases; unmatched junction nucleotides: 13. The CDR3 length is 17 residues. Germline V gene sequence: CDR1 MGHRA, CDR2 YSYEKL. The CDR3 bases are TGCGCCAGCAGCCTAGTAGGTCTAGGACAGGGGGAGGAAAAACTGTTTTTT. Protein: CASSLVGLGQGEEKLFF.

This clonotype has more than one count but fewer than ten. The chain employs TRBV27 and TRBJ1-1; D unclear. There are 13 residues in the CDR3. The V gene's germline CDR1 is MNHEY and CDR2 SMNVEV (reference sequence). Trimming stripped 3 bases from V and 1 base from J, with 6 bases between. The CDR3, as DNA: TGTGCCAGCAGTTTCGCAACGAACACTGAAGCTTTCTTT. Protein product: CASSFATNTEAFF.

There are many counts of this clonotype. V usage is TRBV4-3 and J usage is TRBJ2-5; TRBD1 might be the D (6 bases). This CDR3 region has 15 residues. V dropped 2 bases and J dropped 4 bases, with 14 bases sitting between them. Germline-derived CDR1 and CDR2 are LGHNA and YSLEER. CDR3 bases: TGCGCCAGCAGCCAAAAGCAGGGGCGAGGAGAGACCCAGTACTTC. Protein: CASSQKQGRGETQYF.

This clonotype came up many times. The chain carries TRBV14 and TRBJ2-7; 8 bases fit TRBD1. Germline CDR1 and CDR2: SGHDN and FVKESK. The CDR3 is made up of 14 amino acids. The junction had 7 bases not matched to a gene; V was cut back by 4 bases and J by 5 bases. The CDR3 DNA is TGTGCCAGCAGCCTAGGACAGGGTTTCCACGAGCAGTACTTC. Amino acids: CASSLGQGFHEQYF.

This clonotype was recorded many times. The chain combines TRBV6-2 or TRBV6-3 with TRBJ2-2, with D uncertain. This CDR3 spans 13 amino acids. Looked up from germline, CDR1 is MNHEY and CDR2 is SVGEGT. The ends were cut back, 2 bases at V and 4 bases at J, with 5 bases in the middle. The chain's CDR3 is CASSYVSTGELFF. Here the CDR3 DNA reads TGTGCCAGCAGTTACGTTAGCACCGGGGAGCTGTTTTTT.

There are many counts of this clonotype. The chain links TRBV12-3 or TRBV12-4 to TRBJ2-4, with TRBD1 identical over 7 bases. The CDR3 has 16 amino acids. Unmatched junction bases numbered 9, after V lost 6 bases and J lost 1 base. In nucleotides, the CDR3 is TGTGCCAGCAGCTTCAGACAGGGTCCGGCCAAAAACATTCAGTACTTC. Amino acid sequence: CASSFRQGPAKNIQYF.

Many counts were recorded for this clonotype. The rearrangement joins TRBV6-2 or TRBV6-3 to TRBJ1-2; no definite D call. CDR3 length: 13 residues. Germline loops: CDR1 MNHEY, CDR2 SVGEGT. The germline V and J ends were trimmed by 3 bases and 1 base, with 6 bases remaining between them. The CDR3 spells CASSYRDNYGYTF. CDR3 nucleotide sequence: TGTGCCAGCAGTTATAGAGATAACTATGGCTACACCTTC.